Given below is one T cell receptor beta chain in context. There are a few counts of this clonotype. Its recognized antigen is unknown. Base-call qualities are not available, and no considerably larger clone is one nucleotide away. The data were obtained in a study of T cells after yellow fever vaccination (dated by TCRdb to 2018 to 2020). For the wider study: The SMART-Seq v4 Ultra Low Input RNA kit was used to prepare libraries from fractions with low cell numbers. Bulk TCR alpha and beta repertoires were sequenced longitudinally to track T-cell clones before and after primary and booster YFV17D yellow fever vaccination. Two healthy male donors, one aged 18 to 30 and one aged 30 to 40 years, made up the cohort. Bulk PBMC replicates and cell subsets were isolated from blood drawn at multiple timepoints before and after both primary and secondary immunization. Broader findings and caveats from the paper: After the booster, most of the clones that had expanded following primary vaccination were detected again (roughly 96% of CD4 and around 90% of CD8), which suggests that memory was broadly maintained. Because abundant contaminating clonotypes from the bulk population could be contained in FACS-sorted repertoires, computational filtering was required. Because only a couple of donors were included in the study, the extent to which the findings can be generalized is limited. A small fraction of clonotypes appeared in both the CD4 and CD8 compartments, likely as a result of convergent recombination. The secondary T-cell response was weaker than the primary response but faster, peaking on day 5 instead of day 15.

Reading the label with the study, this specimen's treatment or condition is: live attenuated yellow fever vaccine strain. A standard Ficoll-Paque protocol was used to isolate PBMCs from peripheral blood. CD4 and CD8 T-cell fractions were isolated with Dynabeads CD4 and CD8 positive selection kits. TriZol was used to extract RNA from bulk PBMCs, from CD4 and CD8 fractions, and from dextramer-positive and dextramer-negative fractions. Unmatched junction bases come to 4, with V trimmed by 3 bases and J by 6 bases. Based on the germline V gene (reference sequence), the CDR1 and CDR2 sequences are LGHDT and YNNKEL. Taken from cysteine to phenylalanine, the CDR3 has 13 residues. Only the CDR3 DNA is retained, 39 bases long and in frame from the first base. The reads were generated on an Illumina NovaSeq 6000. TCR cDNA was made using 5'RACE template switching, a step that added a universal primer site and unique molecular identifiers. Priming for cDNA synthesis came from both the TCR alpha and TCR beta constant segments. Library amplification used two PCR steps, and the second PCR step added sample barcodes and sequencing adapters. Sequencing of libraries was performed on Illumina HiSeq 2500 (2x100 bp) or NovaSeq (2x150 bp). The original methods were these. MIGEC was used to demultiplex reads and collapse the reads into UMI consensus sequences, and MiXCR was used for V(D)J alignment. Vaccine-responding clonotypes were identified with edgeR using replicate PBMC samples, with FDR below 0.01 and a log2 fold change above 5 up to day 15 being required. Each bulk clonotype received a CD4 or CD8 identity based on whether the sequenced CD4 or CD8 repertoire contained that clonotype at higher abundance. TCRdb trimmed public reads at Q25 via fastp, called clones via MiXCR and kept in-frame beta chains. CDR3 protein duplicates are merged, each entry listing the most common genes and DNA. The authors' filters were not applied to this entry. Counted in this sample were some 220,000 distinct CDR3 sequences; approximately 3% of them appeared once. Jointly, the top ten make up 3.2% of the sample.

The clonotype was recovered from a man younger than 35 who received the YFV17D yellow fever vaccine. The chain uses TRBV3-1 and TRBJ2-7; 8 middle bases align to TRBD1. Sequencing was performed on CD4+ T cells sorted from PBMCs, taken 10 days after the yellow fever booster vaccination. The nucleotide sequence is given as TGTGCCAGCAGCCAGACAGGGGAGCGCGAGCAGTACTTC. It encodes CASSQTGEREQYF.